This is a list of T cell receptor beta chains from one sample in a study of cytomegalovirus exposure and HLA in healthy donors. The repertoire was sequenced with immunoSEQ multiplex PCR; TCRdb's copy has only in-frame clones and lacks some. Of more than 100,000 clones listed, 60% to 80% are singletons. The sample comprised PBMCs. Receptors were obtained from a male donor in good health and CMV-seronegative. Both conserved end residues are part of each CDR3. Each record gives: clone size, J gene, V gene, D gene, CDR3 protein, CDR3 DNA. The D gene is left open where the match is weak. Clone size is given for some rows only: seen once, a few or many times, or a class if the clone is expanded.

. | TRBJ1-3 | TRBV13 | TRBD1 | CASSRVPSGTGGTIYF | TGTGCCAGCAGCAGAGTCCCTTCCGGGACAGGGGGGACCATATATTTT
. | TRBJ2-7 | TRBV19 | TRBD1 | CASSMGQANYEQYF | TGTGCCAGTAGTATGGGACAGGCCAACTACGAGCAGTACTTC
. | TRBJ1-1 | TRBV5-1 | . | CASSYLRGYTEAFF | TGCGCCAGCAGTTATCTGAGGGGGTATACTGAAGCTTTCTTT
. | TRBJ2-7 | TRBV7-9 | . | CASSFRQAFYSYEQYF | TGTGCCAGCAGCTTCAGACAGGCCTTTTACTCCTACGAGCAGTACTTC
few | TRBJ2-5 | TRBV6-1 | TRBD1 | CASSPGQSQETQYF | TGTGCCAGCAGCCCGGGACAGTCCCAAGAGACCCAGTACTTC
. | TRBJ2-3 | TRBV6-4 | TRBD2 | CASSRSGGEDTQYF | TGTGCCAGCAGTCGAAGCGGGGGAGAAGATACGCAGTATTTT
. | TRBJ1-6 | TRBV15 | . | CATSRAGVDSPLHF | TGTGCCACCAGCAGAGCGGGGGTTGATTCACCCCTCCACTTT
. | TRBJ1-5 | TRBV27 | . | CASSLGGRQPQHF | TGTGCCAGCAGTTTAGGGGGCCGTCAGCCCCAGCATTTT
few | TRBJ1-6 | TRBV6-5 | . | CASSLSGNSPLHF | TGTGCCAGCTCCCTCTCAGGCAATTCACCCCTCCACTTT
. | TRBJ1-3 | TRBV5-1 | . | CASSLAGGPGNTIYF | TGCGCCAGCAGCTTGGCCGGGGGTCCTGGAAACACCATATATTTT
. | TRBJ2-3 | TRBV5-4 | TRBD1 | CASSSRDRGTDTQYF | TGTGCCAGCAGCTCCCGGGACAGGGGCACAGATACGCAGTATTTT
. | TRBJ2-7 | TRBV5-4 | TRBD1 | CASSFGQVSYEQYF | TGTGCCAGCAGCTTCGGACAGGTATCCTACGAGCAGTACTTC
. | TRBJ2-3 | TRBV7-6 | TRBD2 | CASSSTSGGAFTDTQYF | TGTGCCAGCAGCTCGACTAGCGGGGGGGCCTTCACAGATACGCAGTATTTT
. | TRBJ2-1 | TRBV29-1 | . | CSVSGSFTEQFF | TGCAGCGTGTCGGGGTCCTTTACGGAGCAGTTCTTC
. | TRBJ1-2 | TRBV27 | . | CASSLAGESGYTF | TGTGCCAGCAGTTTGGCGGGGGAGAGTGGCTACACCTTC
. | TRBJ1-2 | TRBV7-8 | . | CASSLARPGTGYGYTF | TGTGCCAGCAGCTTAGCACGACCGGGAACTGGCTATGGCTACACCTTC
. | TRBJ1-2 | TRBV27 | . | CASRTQGNYGYTF | TGTGCCAGCAGAACTCAGGGGAACTATGGCTACACCTTC
. | TRBJ2-5 | TRBV9 | TRBD1 | CASSTGQGWETQYF | TGTGCCAGCAGCACAGGACAGGGGTGGGAGACCCAGTACTTC
. | TRBJ2-7 | TRBV19 | TRBD2 | CASSIGVAGRTPYEQYF | TGTGCCAGTAGTATAGGAGTAGCGGGCCGAACCCCCTACGAGCAGTACTTC
. | TRBJ2-4 | TRBV15 | . | CATSRNRAPPGNIQYF | TGTGCCACCAGCAGGAACAGGGCCCCCCCGGGAAACATTCAGTACTTC
. | TRBJ2-7 | TRBV5-1 | TRBD1 | CASSLGGQSPYEQYF | TGCGCCAGCAGCTTGGGGGGACAGAGCCCCTACGAGCAGTACTTC
. | TRBJ1-2 | TRBV6-5 | . | CASSEGNYGYTF | TGTGCCAGCAGTGAGGGAAACTATGGCTACACCTTC
. | TRBJ1-4 | TRBV7-8 | . | CASSDSAGVDEKLFF | TGTGCCAGCAGCGACTCCGCAGGGGTGGATGAAAAACTGTTTTTT
once | TRBJ2-5 | TRBV7-2 | TRBD1 | CASSPGTGGETQYF | TGTGCCAGCAGCCCTGGGACAGGAGGCGAGACCCAGTACTTC
few | TRBJ2-3 | TRBV4-3 | TRBD2 | CASSQVSSGAGTQYF | TGCGCCAGCAGCCAAGTCTCCAGCGGGGCTGGTACGCAGTATTTT
. | TRBJ2-7 | TRBV5-4 | TRBD1 | CASSFQGASYEQYF | TGTGCCAGCAGCTTCCAGGGGGCGAGCTACGAGCAGTACTTC
. | TRBJ1-1 | TRBV6-5 | . | CASTRGGFTEAFF | TGTGCCAGCACCCGGGGGGGGTTCACTGAAGCTTTCTTT
. | TRBJ1-2 | TRBV4-3 | TRBD1 | CASSQGTGRGYGYTF | TGCGCCAGCAGCCAAGGGACAGGGAGGGGGTATGGCTACACCTTC
. | TRBJ2-7 | TRBV11-3 | . | CASSLVGDEQYF | TGTGCCAGCAGCTTAGTGGGCGACGAGCAGTACTTC
. | TRBJ2-1 | TRBV25-1 | . | CASSEGESWTEQFF | TGTGCCAGCAGTGAAGGGGAGTCTTGGACTGAGCAGTTCTTC
. | TRBJ2-7 | TRBV29-1 | TRBD1 | CSVEKTGRSYEQYF | TGCAGCGTTGAAAAGACAGGGCGGTCGTACGAGCAGTACTTC
. | TRBJ2-2 | TRBV15 | . | CATSRAFDREDGGELFF | TGTGCCACCAGCAGAGCCTTTGACAGGGAGGATGGCGGGGAGCTGTTTTTT
. | TRBJ2-7 | TRBV6-5 | TRBD2 | CASSYSTSGVSYEQYF | TGTGCCAGCAGTTACTCGACTAGCGGGGTCTCCTACGAGCAGTACTTC
. | TRBJ2-7 | TRBV7-2 | TRBD1 | CASSQDRGRTYEQYF | TGTGCCAGCAGCCAGGACAGGGGGCGGACTTACGAGCAGTACTTC
. | TRBJ2-6 | TRBV5-1 | . | CASSLVGVRSGANVLTF | TGCGCCAGCAGCTTGGTAGGGGTGAGGTCTGGGGCCAACGTCCTGACTTTC
. | TRBJ2-7 | TRBV7-6 | . | CASSLADGTYEQYF | TGTGCCAGCAGCTTAGCCGACGGGACCTACGAGCAGTACTTC
. | TRBJ2-2 | TRBV29-1 | . | CSVGRGGTGELFF | TGCAGCGTTGGGAGGGGTGGGACCGGGGAGCTGTTTTTT
. | TRBJ1-5 | TRBV5-8 | . | CASREGKMGIGNQPQHF | TGTGCCAGCAGGGAGGGAAAAATGGGGATAGGCAATCAGCCCCAGCATTTT
. | TRBJ2-7 | TRBV27 | TRBD2 | CASKTSGGATYEQYF | TGTGCCAGCAAAACTAGCGGGGGGGCAACCTACGAGCAGTACTTC
. | TRBJ2-7 | TRBV27 | . | CASSLSWGQAREQYF | TGTGCCAGCAGTTTATCGTGGGGACAAGCTCGGGAGCAGTACTTC
. | TRBJ1-1 | TRBV6-6 | TRBD1 | CASENRQGATEAFF | TGTGCCAGCGAGAATCGACAGGGAGCCACTGAAGCTTTCTTT
. | TRBJ2-7 | TRBV5-4 | . | CASSVRADEQYF | TGTGCCAGCAGCGTCAGGGCGGACGAGCAGTACTTC
. | TRBJ2-5 | TRBV7-7 | . | CASSPRGGGFQETQYF | TGTGCTAGCAGCCCGAGGGGCGGGGGCTTCCAAGAGACCCAGTACTTC
once | TRBJ2-1 | TRBV7-2 | . | CASSLGRTVRNEQFF | TGTGCCAGCAGCTTAGGGAGGACAGTCCGAAATGAGCAGTTCTTC
. | TRBJ2-6 | TRBV15 | . | CATSRLATGSSSGANVLTF | TGTGCCACCAGCAGACTAGCGACAGGGTCAAGTTCTGGGGCCAACGTCCTGACTTTC
once | TRBJ1-2 | TRBV7-2 | . | CASSLGRYGYTF | TGTGCCAGCAGCTTGGGGAGGTATGGCTACACCTTC
. | TRBJ2-1 | TRBV7-9 | TRBD2 | CASSPGNSGAYNEQFF | TGTGCCAGCAGCCCCGGGAATAGCGGGGCCTACAATGAGCAGTTCTTC
once | TRBJ1-2 | TRBV27 | TRBD1 | CASSSIIDRARNYGYTF | TGTGCCAGCAGTTCCATCATCGACAGGGCTAGGAACTATGGCTACACCTTC
. | TRBJ1-1 | TRBV11-3 | TRBD1 | CASSFPGGVNTEAFF | TGTGCCAGCAGCTTTCCAGGGGGCGTGAACACTGAAGCTTTCTTT
. | TRBJ1-1 | TRBV19 | TRBD1 | CASLRGTGNTEAFF | TGTGCCAGCTTAAGGGGGACAGGGAACACTGAAGCTTTCTTT
. | TRBJ2-3 | TRBV7-3 | . | CASSLGAAITDTQYF | TGTGCCAGCAGCTTAGGAGCGGCGATCACAGATACGCAGTATTTT
. | TRBJ2-1 | TRBV5-4 | TRBD2 | CASSLGAGGTYNEQFF | TGTGCCAGCAGCTTGGGTGCGGGGGGTACCTACAATGAGCAGTTCTTC
. | TRBJ2-3 | TRBV27 | . | CASSLVSGTQYF | TGTGCCAGCAGTTTAGTTTCGGGTACGCAGTATTTT
. | TRBJ1-2 | TRBV4-3 | TRBD1 | CASSQAMTGGSGYTF | TGCGCCAGCAGCCAAGCTATGACAGGGGGCAGTGGCTACACCTTC
once | TRBJ1-6 | TRBV27 | . | CASSFARDNSPLHF | TGTGCCAGCAGTTTTGCACGGGATAATTCACCCCTCCACTTT